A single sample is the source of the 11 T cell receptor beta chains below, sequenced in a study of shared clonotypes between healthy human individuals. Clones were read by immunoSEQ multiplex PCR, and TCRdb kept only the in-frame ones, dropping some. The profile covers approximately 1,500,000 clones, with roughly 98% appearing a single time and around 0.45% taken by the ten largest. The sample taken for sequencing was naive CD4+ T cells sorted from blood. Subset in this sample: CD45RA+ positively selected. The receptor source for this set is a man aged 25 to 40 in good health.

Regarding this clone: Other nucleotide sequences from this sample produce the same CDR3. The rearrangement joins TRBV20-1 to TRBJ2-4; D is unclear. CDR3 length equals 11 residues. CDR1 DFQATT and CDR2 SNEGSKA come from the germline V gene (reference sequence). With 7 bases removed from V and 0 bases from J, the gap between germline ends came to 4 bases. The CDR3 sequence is CSGLAKNIQYF. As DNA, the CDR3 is TGCAGTGGCCTAGCCAAAAACATTCAGTACTTC.

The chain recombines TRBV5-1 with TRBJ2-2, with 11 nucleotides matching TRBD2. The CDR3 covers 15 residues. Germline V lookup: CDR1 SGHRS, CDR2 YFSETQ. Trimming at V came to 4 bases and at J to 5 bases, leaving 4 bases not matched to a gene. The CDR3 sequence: CASSRLAGKTGELFF. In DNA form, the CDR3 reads TGCGCCAGCAGCCGACTAGCGGGAAAAACCGGGGAGCTGTTTTTT.

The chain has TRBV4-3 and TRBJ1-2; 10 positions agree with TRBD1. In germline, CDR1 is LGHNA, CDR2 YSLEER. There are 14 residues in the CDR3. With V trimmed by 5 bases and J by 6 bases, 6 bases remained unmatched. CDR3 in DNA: TGCGCCAGCAGCGGCGACAGGGGGCTTGATGGCTACACCTTC. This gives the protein CASSGDRGLDGYTF.

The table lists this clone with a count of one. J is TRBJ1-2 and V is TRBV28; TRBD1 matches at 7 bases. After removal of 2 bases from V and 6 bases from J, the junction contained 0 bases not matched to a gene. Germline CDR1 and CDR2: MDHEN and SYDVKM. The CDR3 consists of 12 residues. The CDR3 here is CASSLRGHGYTF. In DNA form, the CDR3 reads TGTGCCAGCAGTTTAAGGGGGCATGGCTACACCTTC.

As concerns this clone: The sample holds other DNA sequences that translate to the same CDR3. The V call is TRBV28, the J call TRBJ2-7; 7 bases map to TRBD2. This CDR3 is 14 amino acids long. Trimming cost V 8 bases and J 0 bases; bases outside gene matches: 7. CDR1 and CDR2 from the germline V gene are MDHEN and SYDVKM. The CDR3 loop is CASPPPGGSYEQYF. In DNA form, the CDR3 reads TGTGCCAGCCCCCCTCCGGGAGGCTCCTACGAGCAGTACTTC. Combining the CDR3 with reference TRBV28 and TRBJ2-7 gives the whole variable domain DVKVTQSSRYLVKRTGEKVFLECVQDMDHENMFWYRQDPGLGLRLIYFSYDVKMKEKGDIPEGYSVSREKKERFSLILESASTNQTSMYLCASPPPGGSYEQYFGPGTRLTVT.

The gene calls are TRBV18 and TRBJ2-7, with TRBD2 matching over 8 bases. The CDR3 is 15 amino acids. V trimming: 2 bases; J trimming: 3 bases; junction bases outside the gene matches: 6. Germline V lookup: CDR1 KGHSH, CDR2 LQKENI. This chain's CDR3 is CASSPAKGLDYEQYF. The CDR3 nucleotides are TGTGCCAGCTCACCAGCAAAGGGACTAGACTACGAGCAGTACTTC.

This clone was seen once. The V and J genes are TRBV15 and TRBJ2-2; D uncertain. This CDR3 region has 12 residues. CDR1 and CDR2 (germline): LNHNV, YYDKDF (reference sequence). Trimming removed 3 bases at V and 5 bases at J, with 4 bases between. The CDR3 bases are TGTGCCACCAGCAGCCAAACCGGGGAGCTGTTTTTT. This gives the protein CATSSQTGELFF.

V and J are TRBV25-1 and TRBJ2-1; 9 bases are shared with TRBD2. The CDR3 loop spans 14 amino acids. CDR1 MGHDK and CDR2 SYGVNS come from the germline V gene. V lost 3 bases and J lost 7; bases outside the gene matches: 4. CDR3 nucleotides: TGTGCCAGCAGTGACGGACTAGCGTGGAATGAGCAGTTCTTC. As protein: CASSDGLAWNEQFF.

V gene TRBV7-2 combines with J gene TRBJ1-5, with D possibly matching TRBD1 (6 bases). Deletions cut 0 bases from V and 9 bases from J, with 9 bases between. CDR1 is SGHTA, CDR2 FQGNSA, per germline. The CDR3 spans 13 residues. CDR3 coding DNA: TGTGCCAGCAGCTTAGCGGAGGGGGGGCCCCAGCATTTT. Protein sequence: CASSLAEGGPQHF.

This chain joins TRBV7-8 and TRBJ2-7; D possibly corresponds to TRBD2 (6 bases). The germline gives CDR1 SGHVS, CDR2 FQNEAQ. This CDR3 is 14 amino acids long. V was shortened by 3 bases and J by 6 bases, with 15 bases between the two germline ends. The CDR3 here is CASSLGRNSGEQYF. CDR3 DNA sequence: TGTGCCAGCAGCTTGGGGAGGAACTCCGGCGAGCAGTACTTC.

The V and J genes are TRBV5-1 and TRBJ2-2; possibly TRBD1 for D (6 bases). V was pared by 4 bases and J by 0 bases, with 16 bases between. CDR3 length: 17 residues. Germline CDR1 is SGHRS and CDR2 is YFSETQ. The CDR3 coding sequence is TGCGCCAGCAGCAGAGAGTGGGCAGGGGCGAACACCGGGGAGCTGTTTTTT. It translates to CASSREWAGANTGELFF.